The T cell receptor beta chain under discussion was sequenced for a study of long-term antiretroviral therapy in people with HIV. For the study at large: Samples from the earliest time points predate the 2015 immediate-ART recommendation by about a decade.

A v3.0 immunoSEQ assay was performed at survey level. Data came from immunoSEQ multiplex PCR; TCRdb stores just in-frame clones and leaves some out. This sample has tens of thousands of clones, with more than 95% found just once. Germline lookup yields CDR1 LGHNA and CDR2 YSLEER. This CDR3 is 14 amino acids long. Trimming took off 1 base at V and 2 bases at J, with 9 bases between the two ends. The sample consisted of unsorted PBMCs, taken 6.9 years after starting antiretroviral therapy. This sequence originates from a man aged 30 to 39 with HIV. The chain uses TRBV4-3 and TRBJ2-7; D is undetermined. DNA for the CDR3: TGCGCCAGCAGCCAAGGAGTCCTGACCTACGAGCAGTACTTC. Residues: CASSQGVLTYEQYF.